Each of the 22 T cell receptor beta chains below was sequenced from the same sample in a study of blood T cell repertoires in COVID-19. Produced via immunoSEQ multiplex PCR; TCRdb's table is partial and in-frame only. Of approximately 350,000 clones listed, more than 70% were seen once; the top ten hold 1% to 1.5%. The source material was peripheral blood. These receptors were collected from a man between 40 and 49 years old with acute or convalescent COVID-19.

The V and J genes are TRBV28 and TRBJ1-2; D is unresolved. Per the germline V gene, CDR1 is MDHEN and CDR2 is SYDVKM. The CDR3 runs to 14 residues. The ends were cut back, 2 bases at V and 4 bases at J, with 11 bases in the middle. The CDR3 sequence is CASSLNVQLYGYTF. CDR3 in DNA: TGTGCCAGCAGTTTAAATGTACAGCTCTATGGCTACACCTTC.

The V gene is TRBV2, the J gene TRBJ2-4; D might be TRBD2 (6 bases). Trimming took 8 bases from V and 8 from J, leaving 19 bases between them. Per germline, CDR1 SNHLY and CDR2 FYNNEI. The CDR3 runs to 14 residues. This CDR3 is CASCIGDSRDIQYF. The CDR3, as DNA: TGTGCCAGCTGCATTGGGGACTCTAGGGACATTCAGTACTTC.

The chain has TRBV6-5 and TRBJ2-7, with D perhaps matching TRBD2 (5 bases). The CDR3 is 13 residues long. Germline CDR1 MNHEY, CDR2 SVGAGI. Trimming took 6 bases from V and 6 from J, leaving 15 bases between them. CDR3 in DNA: TGTGCCAGCAGGGGAGCTGGAGTATTCGAGCAGTACTTC. Protein product: CASRGAGVFEQYF.

V and J are TRBV7-9 and TRBJ1-1; D is unresolved. CDR1 and CDR2 from the germline V gene are SEHNR and FQNEAQ (reference sequence). The CDR3 loop spans 15 amino acids. V lost 0 bases to trimming and J lost 0 bases, with 8 bases between them. CDR3 bases: TGTGCCAGCAGCTTAGCGGGCAGCATGAACACTGAAGCTTTCTTT. This translates into CASSLAGSMNTEAFF.

The CDR3 region is CASRGIGTGRFYEQYF. The DNA of the CDR3 is TGTGCCAGCAGAGGCATTGGGACAGGGCGGTTCTACGAGCAGTACTTC. V gene TRBV7-8 combines with J gene TRBJ2-7; TRBD1 aligns across 9 bases. The CDR3 consists of 16 residues. The V gene end was trimmed by 6 bases and the J gene end by 3 bases; junction bases not matched to a gene: 12. CDR1 is SGHVS and CDR2 is FQNEAQ in the germline V gene.

This chain uses TRBV19 with TRBJ1-2, with 10 nucleotides matching TRBD1. Germline CDR1 is LNHDA and CDR2 is SQIVND (reference sequence). V was pared by 3 bases and J by 8 bases, with 9 bases of the junction left unmatched. This CDR3 has 15 residues. The CDR3 DNA reads TGTGCCAGTAGTATCCTTCGGACAGGGGGTGAGGGCTACACCTTC. Amino acids: CASSILRTGGEGYTF.

This clone was recorded a few times. The junction does not match germline at one end; this may be a read error. The chain has TRBV7-7 and TRBJ2-1; TRBD2 agrees at 13 bases. This CDR3 is built from 15 residues. CDR1 is SSHAT, CDR2 FNYEAQ, per germline (reference sequence). This CDR3 reads CASSPGLAGVFEQFF. Written as DNA, the CDR3 is TGTGCTAGCAGCCCAGGACTAGCGGGAGTCTTTGAGCAGTTCTTC.

This chain uses TRBV5-1 with TRBJ1-2; D may be TRBD1 (6 bases). V shed 0 bases and J shed 3 bases, with 15 bases lying between them. The V gene's germline CDR1 is SGHRS and CDR2 YFSETQ. The CDR3 is 16 amino acids. CDR3 coding DNA: TGCGCCAGCAGCTTGGACAGGGTTGGATCTGACTATGGCTACACCTTC. Translating it yields CASSLDRVGSDYGYTF.

The chain has TRBV7-2 and TRBJ1-6; D remains unclear. The germline gives CDR1 SGHTA, CDR2 FQGNSA. The germline V and J ends were trimmed by 1 base and 10 bases, with 17 bases remaining between them. The CDR3 is made up of 16 amino acids. CDR3 coding DNA: TGTGCCAGCAGCTTAGGTGTCAGGTCGGCTTGGTCACCCCTCCACTTT. It translates to CASSLGVRSAWSPLHF.

The chain employs TRBV10-2 and TRBJ1-5, with TRBD1 identical over 7 bases. This CDR3 is 17 amino acids long. V lost 3 bases, J lost 3 bases, and 11 bases stayed unmatched. Per germline, CDR1 WSHSY and CDR2 SAAADI. The DNA of the CDR3 is TGCGCCAGCAGTGAAAGGGTTAAGGGGACAGTCAATCAGCCCCAGCATTTT. Its protein is CASSERVKGTVNQPQHF.

The V gene is TRBV19, the J gene TRBJ2-7; maybe TRBD2 (6 bases). CDR1 is LNHDA and CDR2 is SQIVND in the germline V gene (reference sequence). Trimming pared 5 bases from V and 5 bases from J, leaving 13 bases between. CDR3 size: 13 residues. The CDR3 nucleotides read TGTGCCAGTAGTGGAGGGGTGGGGAACGAGCAGTACTTC. Amino acids: CASSGGVGNEQYF.

The chain has TRBV11-3 and TRBJ2-3; TRBD1 is a possible D gene (6 bases). Trimming removed 4 bases from V and 2 bases from J, with 19 bases in between. Germline values: CDR1 SGHNT, CDR2 YENEEA. The CDR3 runs to 17 residues. The CDR3 nucleotides read TGTGCCAGCAGCTCGCGGACAGTCCCAGGGCACACAGATACGCAGTATTTT. Its translation is CASSSRTVPGHTDTQYF.

This clone was recorded once. The chain combines TRBV3-1 (or the pseudogene TRBV3-2) with TRBJ2-1; D perhaps matches TRBD2 (6 bases). Germline assignment: CDR1 LGHDT and CDR2 YNNKEL (reference sequence). The CDR3 runs 13 residues. The ends were cut back, 4 bases at V and 8 bases at J, with 12 bases in the middle. The CDR3, as DNA: TGTGCCAGCAGCCGACTAGTTAGGGATGAGCAGTTCTTC. It yields the protein CASSRLVRDEQFF.

This rearrangement joins TRBV28 to TRBJ1-1; 7 nucleotides match TRBD1. This CDR3 has 15 residues. Germline V gives CDR1 MDHEN, CDR2 SYDVKM. After removal of 2 bases from V and 0 bases from J, the junction contained 3 bases not matched to a gene. The CDR3 bases are TGTGCCAGCAGTTTAGCGGGACAGTTGAACACTGAAGCTTTCTTT. Its translation is CASSLAGQLNTEAFF.

In regard to this clone: A read error may explain this, as a much larger clone is one base away. The chain joins TRBV5-1 to TRBJ2-1; 10 bases fit TRBD2. V lost 4 bases and J lost 10; bases outside the gene matches: 8. In germline, CDR1 is SGHRS, CDR2 YFSETQ. The CDR3 contains 14 residues. The CDR3 bases are TGCGCCAGCAGCAGATTAGCGGGGGGTGGGGAGCAGTTCTTC. Its protein is CASSRLAGGGEQFF.

This rearrangement joins TRBV5-6 to TRBJ1-2, with TRBD1 identical over 9 bases. The CDR3 runs 15 residues. The ends lost 3 bases at V and 7 bases at J; junction bases unmatched: 10. Germline V gene sequence: CDR1 SGHDT, CDR2 YYEEEE. The CDR3 protein is CASSSGVHRGPGYTF. CDR3 in DNA: TGTGCCAGCAGCTCTGGCGTCCACAGGGGGCCTGGCTACACCTTC.

The chain joins TRBV4-1 to TRBJ2-6; D not certain. V was pared by 4 bases and J by 2 bases, with 15 bases between. Germline CDR1 reads MGHRA; CDR2 reads YSYEKL. The CDR3 is 17 amino acids. CDR3 amino acids: CASSLLLAGAGANVLTF. DNA for the CDR3: TGCGCCAGCAGCCTCCTTTTAGCCGGTGCTGGGGCCAACGTCCTGACTTTC.

The chain combines TRBV20-1 with TRBJ1-1; TRBD1 aligns across 9 bases. The germline V gene has CDR1 DFQATT and CDR2 SNEGSKA (reference sequence). J was trimmed by 0 bases and V by 3 bases; bases with no gene match: 11. This CDR3 has 17 amino acids. The CDR3, as DNA: TGCAGTGCTAGTCCCGAACAGGGGGCGAGAATGAACACTGAAGCTTTCTTT. This sequence encodes CSASPEQGARMNTEAFF.

V usage is TRBV18 and J usage is TRBJ1-6, with D possibly being TRBD1 (5 bases). Germline CDR1 reads KGHSH; CDR2 reads LQKENI. The V end was cut by 3 bases, the J end by 1 base, with 7 bases between. The CDR3 is 15 amino acids. The CDR3 here is CASSPQGSYNSPLHF. Here the CDR3 DNA reads TGTGCCAGCTCACCCCAGGGATCCTATAATTCACCCCTCCACTTT. The whole variable domain, remainder taken from reference TRBV18 and TRBJ1-6, is NAGVMQNPRHLVRRRGQEARLRCSPMKGHSHVYWYRQLPEEGLKFMVYLQKENIIDESGMPKERFSAEFPKEGPSILRIQQVVRGDSAAYFCASSPQGSYNSPLHFGNGTRLTVT.

The chain is built from TRBV20-1 and TRBJ1-4; D is unresolved. CDR3 length: 11 amino acids. Trimming left V 0 bases short and J 14 bases short, with 10 bases between. CDR1 is DFQATT, CDR2 SNEGSKA, per germline (reference sequence). CDR3 nucleotides: TGCAGTGCTAGAGATCCCCCCTTCCTGTTTTTT. Translation gives CSARDPPFLFF.

This clone occurred once. Here the CDR3 reads CASSLGVPGQIIGQPQHF. CDR3 sequence (DNA): TGTGCCAGCAGCTTAGGAGTCCCGGGACAGATAATTGGTCAGCCCCAGCATTTT. The J gene is TRBJ1-5, the V gene TRBV7-8; 7 nucleotides match TRBD1. Germline V gives CDR1 SGHVS, CDR2 FQNEAQ. The CDR3 length is 18 residues. The junction had 15 bases not matched to a gene; V was cut back by 1 base and J by 6 bases.

CDR3 sequence: CSVDGTESYEQYF. CDR3 nucleotides: TGCAGCGTTGATGGGACTGAGAGCTACGAGCAGTACTTC. The rearrangement uses TRBV29-1 and TRBJ2-7; TRBD2 is a possible D gene (6 bases). Germline-derived CDR1 and CDR2 are SQVTM and ANQGSEA. V lost 3 bases, J lost 3 bases, and 12 bases lay in between. The CDR3 runs to 13 residues.